The source of this T cell receptor (beta chain) is a study of T cell changes during pregnancy in multiple sclerosis. Libraries were prepared by immunoSEQ multiplex PCR; TCRdb keeps only in-frame clonotypes and omits some of them. The top ten hold about 1.8% of the sample, which has around 56,000 clones, roughly 90% seen once. CDR1 SEHNR and CDR2 FQNEAQ come from the germline V gene (reference sequence). V shed 5 bases, J shed 3 bases, and the junction held 9 bases outside the gene matches. CDR3 length: 15 residues. The material was peripheral blood, obtained after pregnancy. The genes are TRBV7-9 and TRBJ2-7; 8 positions agree with TRBD1. This TCR came from a female donor with multiple sclerosis, enrolled in a pregnancy study. CDR3 in amino acids: CASSPLRTGIYEQYF. The CDR3 DNA sequence: TGTGCCAGCAGCCCGCTAAGGACAGGGATCTACGAGCAGTACTTC.